Below are 21 T cell receptor beta chains sequenced from a single sample in a study of cytomegalovirus exposure and HLA in healthy donors. Vbeta (60) and Jbeta (13) primers were used in the PCR. Some clones are missing from TCRdb's copy, which holds only in-frame ones; the method was immunoSEQ multiplex PCR. Among about 220,000 clones listed, more than 75% were seen once. What was sequenced was PBMCs. The receptor set was obtained from a woman aged 40-49 years in good health and CMV-seropositive.

V is TRBV10-2 and J is TRBJ1-2; 8 bases line up with TRBD1. The germline V gene encodes CDR1 WSHSY and CDR2 SAAADI. The trim removed 4 bases at V and 2 bases at J, leaving 6 bases unmatched. The CDR3 spans 15 residues. CDR3 nucleotide sequence: TGCGCCAGCAGTGGGTCGCAGGGGGCGAACTATGGCTACACCTTC. Residues: CASSGSQGANYGYTF.

CDR3 bases: TGTGCCAGCAGCTTAAGCGTCCAAGTTCGCTACGAGCAGTACTTC. This sequence encodes CASSLSVQVRYEQYF. V gene TRBV7-2 combines with J gene TRBJ2-7; D is undetermined. CDR3 size: 15 residues. In germline, CDR1 is SGHTA, CDR2 FQGNSA. V was cut by 2 bases and J by 3 bases, with 14 bases left in between. The full variable domain, with the rest looked up from reference TRBV7-2 and TRBJ2-7, is GAGVSQSPSNKVTEKGKDVELRCDPISGHTALYWYRQSLGQGLEFLIYFQGNSAPDKSGLPSDRFSAERTGGSVSTLTIQRTQQEDSAVYLCASSLSVQVRYEQYFGPGTRLTVT.

The rearrangement joins TRBV5-1 to TRBJ2-7; TRBD2 is a possible D gene (5 bases). Looked up from germline, CDR1 is SGHRS and CDR2 is YFSETQ. V shed 4 bases and J shed 5 bases, with 19 bases lying between them. The CDR3 is 15 residues long. CDR3 sequence (DNA): TGCGCCAGCAGCCTGCGCATCGGGGTTAGCCACGAGCAGTACTTC. Its translation: CASSLRIGVSHEQYF.

V is TRBV5-1 and J is TRBJ1-3; D is perhaps TRBD1 (5 bases). This CDR3 region has 16 residues. The germline V and J ends were trimmed by 0 bases and 0 bases, with 10 bases remaining between them. Germline V gene data show CDR1 as SGHRS and CDR2 as YFSETQ. CDR3 bases: TGCGCCAGCAGCTTGGGGGGCCCCAGCTCTGGAAACACCATATATTTT. This gives the protein CASSLGGPSSGNTIYF. Supplemented by reference TRBV5-1 and TRBJ1-3, the full variable domain reads KAGVTQTPRYLIKTRGQQVTLSCSPISGHRSVSWYQQTPGQGLQFLFEYFSETQRNKGNFPGRFSGRQFSNSRSEMNVSTLELGDSALYLCASSLGGPSSGNTIYFGEGSWLTVV.

The CDR3 DNA reads TGCGCCAGCAGCCAAGTAATCCGCGGGGGCGACGGGCAGTATTTT. Translation: CASSQVIRGGDGQYF. This rearrangement joins TRBV4-3 to TRBJ2-3; the D gene is possibly TRBD2 (7 bases). Germline CDR1 is LGHNA and CDR2 is YSLEER. Trimming shortened V by 1 base and J by 11 bases, and 19 bases separated the two germline ends. CDR3 length equals 15 residues.

The rearrangement links TRBV18 to TRBJ1-6; 8 nucleotides agree with TRBD1. Trimming removed 3 bases from V and 7 bases from J; junction bases left unmatched: 5. The CDR3 runs 15 residues. Germline CDR1 KGHSH, CDR2 LQKENI. CDR3 nucleotide sequence: TGTGCCAGCTCACCGGGGACAGGCCTAAATTCACCCCTCCACTTT. Translated: CASSPGTGLNSPLHF.

This rearrangement joins TRBV4-2 to TRBJ2-2; TRBD2 agrees at 7 bases. Germline lookup yields CDR1 LGHNA and CDR2 YNFKEQ. The trim removed 1 base at V and 7 bases at J, leaving 6 bases unmatched. This CDR3 is built from 15 residues. In DNA, the CDR3 is TGTGCCAGCAGCCAAGCTCTAGCGGTGGACGGGGAGCTGTTTTTT. Encoded protein: CASSQALAVDGELFF.

The chain has TRBV30 and TRBJ2-2, with 9 bases matching TRBD2. V trimming: 7 bases; J trimming: 4 bases; junction bases outside the gene matches: 7. CDR3 size: 14 residues. Germline loops: CDR1 GTSNPN, CDR2 SVGIG (reference sequence). The CDR3: CAYYSGSGTGELFF. The CDR3 DNA sequence: TGTGCCTACTATAGCGGGAGCGGCACCGGGGAGCTGTTTTTT.

The V and J genes are TRBV7-8 and TRBJ1-2; 7 nucleotides align to TRBD1. With V trimmed by 5 bases and J by 2 bases, 8 bases remained unmatched. The CDR3 runs 15 residues. Germline V gives CDR1 SGHVS, CDR2 FQNEAQ. The CDR3 sequence: CASSRYTTGNYGYTF. The CDR3 nucleotides are TGTGCCAGCAGCCGTTACACGACAGGGAACTATGGCTACACCTTC.

The chain joins TRBV18 to TRBJ1-1; D gene unclear. With 2 bases removed from V and 0 bases from J, the gap between germline ends came to 10 bases. There are 15 residues in the CDR3. Germline CDR1 is KGHSH and CDR2 is LQKENI. CDR3 nucleotide sequence: TGTGCCAGCTCACCAGCGGGAAACATGAACACTGAAGCTTTCTTT. This gives the protein CASSPAGNMNTEAFF.

This clone occurred a few times. The chain combines TRBV12-5 with TRBJ2-2; tentative D call: TRBD2 (5 bases). V dropped 2 bases and J dropped 1 base, with 8 bases sitting between them. The CDR3 has 15 residues. CDR1 is LGHNT, CDR2 FRNRAP, per germline. The CDR3 is CASGLMAGNTGELFF. In DNA form, the CDR3 reads TGTGCTAGTGGTTTGATGGCGGGGAACACCGGGGAGCTGTTTTTT.

The genes are TRBV29-1 and TRBJ2-4; D is possibly TRBD2 (6 bases). The CDR3 extends over 12 amino acids. CDR1 SQVTM and CDR2 ANQGSEA come from the germline V gene. The germline V and J ends were trimmed by 7 bases and 6 bases, with 13 bases remaining between them. CDR3 region: CSGRDSRNIQYF. CDR3 DNA: TGCAGCGGGCGGGATTCGAGAAACATTCAGTACTTC. Full variable domain (rest looked up from reference TRBV29-1 and TRBJ2-4): SAVISQKPSRDICQRGTSLTIQCQVDSQVTMMFWYRQQPGQSLTLIATANQGSEATYESGFVIDKFPISRPNLTFSTLTVSNMSPEDSSIYLCSGRDSRNIQYFGAGTRLSVL.

The table lists this clone with a count of one. V is TRBV5-1 and J is TRBJ1-3, with a weak D call TRBD1 (5 bases). CDR1 is SGHRS, CDR2 YFSETQ, per germline. The V end was cut by 0 bases, the J end by 2 bases, with 12 bases between. CDR3 length equals 16 residues. The CDR3 nucleotides read TGCGCCAGCAGCTTGGATGGGGCTCGAACTGGAAACACCATATATTTT. This translates into CASSLDGARTGNTIYF.

The chain joins TRBV5-1 to TRBJ1-1; D possibly corresponds to TRBD1 (6 bases). Looked up from germline, CDR1 is SGHRS and CDR2 is YFSETQ. This CDR3 comprises 15 residues. The V end lost 0 bases, the J end lost 1 base, and 10 bases lay between the germline ends. The CDR3 DNA is TGCGCCAGCAGCTTGGAGGGGGTACCGAACACTGAAGCTTTCTTT. It yields the protein CASSLEGVPNTEAFF.

This clone was counted a few times. This chain uses TRBV29-1 with TRBJ2-3; 10 bases are shared with TRBD2. The CDR3 runs 16 residues. Germline lookup yields CDR1 SQVTM and CDR2 ANQGSEA. Trimming cost V 1 base and J 5 bases; bases outside gene matches: 9. CDR3 loop: CSVEGGLAGGIDTQYF. The CDR3 nucleotides read TGCAGCGTTGAAGGGGGATTAGCGGGGGGTATAGATACGCAGTATTTT.

The chain uses TRBV19 and TRBJ1-2; 8 positions agree with TRBD1. Germline CDR1 LNHDA, CDR2 SQIVND (reference sequence). The length of the CDR3 is 14 residues. Trimming at V came to 5 bases and at J to 5 bases, leaving 7 bases not matched to a gene. The CDR3 spells CASSPHDRGYGYTF. The CDR3 DNA follows: TGTGCCAGTAGTCCTCACGACAGGGGATATGGCTACACCTTC. Full variable domain (outside the CDR3, taken from reference TRBV19 and TRBJ1-2): DGGITQSPKYLFRKEGQNVTLSCEQNLNHDAMYWYRQDPGQGLRLIYYSQIVNDFQKGDIAEGYSVSREKKESFPLTVTSAQKNPTAFYLCASSPHDRGYGYTFGSGTRLTVV.

The V call is TRBV29-1, the J call TRBJ1-2, with 9 bases matching TRBD1. J was trimmed by 8 bases and V by 5 bases; bases with no gene match: 9. CDR3 size: 13 residues. CDR1 SQVTM and CDR2 ANQGSEA come from the germline V gene. CDR3 protein: CSVPIQGAGGYTF. The CDR3 coding sequence is TGCAGCGTTCCGATACAGGGGGCTGGAGGCTACACCTTC.

This clone has a single count. Other DNA variants within this sample encode the same CDR3. J is TRBJ1-1 and V is TRBV19; D remains unclear. Looked up from germline, CDR1 is LNHDA and CDR2 is SQIVND (reference sequence). V dropped 3 bases and J dropped 6 bases, with 8 bases sitting between them. This CDR3 comprises 12 residues. CDR3 protein: CASSIGGSEAFF. In DNA, the CDR3 is TGTGCCAGTAGTATCGGCGGTTCTGAAGCTTTCTTT.

The V call is TRBV13, the J call TRBJ2-5; a possible D gene is TRBD2 (7 bases). Trimming cost V 0 bases and J 4 bases, with 12 bases left between them. The CDR3 length is 15 residues. CDR1 PRHDT and CDR2 FYEKMQ come from the germline V gene (reference sequence). The CDR3 DNA follows: TGTGCCAGCAGCTTAGGTCGGGGGGCGAGAGAGACCCAGTACTTC. Protein product: CASSLGRGARETQYF.

The chain joins TRBV5-6 to TRBJ2-3; TRBD2 aligns across 13 bases. This CDR3 contains 19 residues. The ends lost 5 bases at V and 0 bases at J; junction bases unmatched: 12. Per germline, CDR1 SGHDT and CDR2 YYEEEE. The CDR3 reads CASRPTGTSGDNSTDTQYF. CDR3 sequence (DNA): TGTGCCAGCAGGCCGACCGGGACTAGCGGGGATAATAGCACAGATACGCAGTATTTT. The full variable domain, rest sourced from reference TRBV5-6 and TRBJ2-3, is DAGVTQSPTHLIKTRGQQVTLRCSPKSGHDTVSWYQQALGQGPQFIFQYYEEEERQRGNFPDRFSGHQFPNYSSELNVNALLLGDSALYLCASRPTGTSGDNSTDTQYFGPGTRLTVL.

V gene TRBV9 combines with J gene TRBJ2-2, with a tentative D call TRBD1 (5 bases). Germline V gene lookup returns CDR1 SGDLS and CDR2 YYNGEE. V lost 0 bases and J 6 bases, leaving 12 bases between the germline ends. The CDR3 is 15 amino acids. CDR3 loop: CASSVDGRVPGELFF. DNA for the CDR3: TGTGCCAGCAGCGTAGACGGCAGGGTTCCCGGGGAGCTGTTTTTT.